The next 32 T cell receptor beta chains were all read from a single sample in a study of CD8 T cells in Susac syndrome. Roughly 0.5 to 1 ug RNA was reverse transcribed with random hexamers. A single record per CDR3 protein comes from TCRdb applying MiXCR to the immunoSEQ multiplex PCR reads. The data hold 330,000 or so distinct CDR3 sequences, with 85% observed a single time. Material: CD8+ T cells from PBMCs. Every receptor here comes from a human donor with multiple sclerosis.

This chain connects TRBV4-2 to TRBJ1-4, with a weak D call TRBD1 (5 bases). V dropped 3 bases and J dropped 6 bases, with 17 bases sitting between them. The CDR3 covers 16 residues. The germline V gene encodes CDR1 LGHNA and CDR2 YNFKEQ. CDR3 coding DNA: TGTGCCAGCAGCCACCCTTGGGGGACCGCCTATGAAAAACTGTTTTTT. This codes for CASSHPWGTAYEKLFF.

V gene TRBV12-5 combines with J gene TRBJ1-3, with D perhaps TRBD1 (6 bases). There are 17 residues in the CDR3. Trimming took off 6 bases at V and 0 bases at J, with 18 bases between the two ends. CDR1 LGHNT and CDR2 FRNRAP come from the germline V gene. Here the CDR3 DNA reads TGTGCTAGTGGCATTGAAAGAGGACAGTTCTCTGGAAACACCATATATTTT. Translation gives CASGIERGQFSGNTIYF. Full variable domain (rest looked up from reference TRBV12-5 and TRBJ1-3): DARVTQTPRHKVTEMGQEVTMRCQPILGHNTVFWYRQTMMQGLELLAYFRNRAPLDDSGMPKDRFSAEMPDATLATLKIQPSEPRDSAVYFCASGIERGQFSGNTIYFGEGSWLTVV.

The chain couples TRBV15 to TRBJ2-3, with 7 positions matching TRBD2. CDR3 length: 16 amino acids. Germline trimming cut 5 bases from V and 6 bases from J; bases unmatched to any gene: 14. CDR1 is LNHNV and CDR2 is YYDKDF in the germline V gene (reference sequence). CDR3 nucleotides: TGTGCCACCAGCTATAGCGGGCCGATGGGCGGGGATACGCAGTATTTT. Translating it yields CATSYSGPMGGDTQYF.

CDR3 DNA sequence: TGTGCCAGTAGTATGGGCCCGACTAGCGGGGTTAGCACAGATACGCAGTATTTT. This codes for CASSMGPTSGVSTDTQYF. The chain joins TRBV19 to TRBJ2-3; 11 bases match TRBD2. The germline V gene encodes CDR1 LNHDA and CDR2 SQIVND (reference sequence). CDR3 length: 18 residues. The ends lost 3 bases at V and 0 bases at J; junction bases unmatched: 8. The entire variable domain, with the rest obtained from reference TRBV19 and TRBJ2-3, is as follows: DGGITQSPKYLFRKEGQNVTLSCEQNLNHDAMYWYRQDPGQGLRLIYYSQIVNDFQKGDIAEGYSVSREKKESFPLTVTSAQKNPTAFYLCASSMGPTSGVSTDTQYFGPGTRLTVL.

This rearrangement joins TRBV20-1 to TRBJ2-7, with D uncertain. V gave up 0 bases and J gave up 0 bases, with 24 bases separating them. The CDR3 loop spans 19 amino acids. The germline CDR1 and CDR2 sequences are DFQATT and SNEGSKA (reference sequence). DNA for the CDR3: TGCAGTGCTAGAGATAAACATCGCGGATTAGGCGGTAGCTCCTACGAGCAGTACTTC. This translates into CSARDKHRGLGGSSYEQYF.

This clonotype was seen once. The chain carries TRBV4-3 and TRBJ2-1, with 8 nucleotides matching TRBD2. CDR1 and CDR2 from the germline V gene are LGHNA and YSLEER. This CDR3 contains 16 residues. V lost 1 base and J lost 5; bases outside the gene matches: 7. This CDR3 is CASSQGIAGNHNEQFF. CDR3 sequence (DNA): TGCGCCAGCAGCCAAGGAATAGCGGGAAACCACAATGAGCAGTTCTTC.

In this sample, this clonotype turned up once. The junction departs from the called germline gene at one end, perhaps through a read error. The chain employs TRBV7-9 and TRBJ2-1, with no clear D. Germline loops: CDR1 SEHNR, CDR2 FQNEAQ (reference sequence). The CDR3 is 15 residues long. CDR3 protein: CASSPPPSSCNEQFF. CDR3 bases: TGTGCCAGCAGCCCCCCACCCAGCTCCTGCAATGAGCAGTTCTTC.

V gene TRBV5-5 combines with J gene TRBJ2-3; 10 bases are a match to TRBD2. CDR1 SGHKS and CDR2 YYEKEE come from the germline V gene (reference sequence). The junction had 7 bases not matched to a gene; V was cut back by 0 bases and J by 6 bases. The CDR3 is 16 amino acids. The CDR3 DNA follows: TGTGCCAGCAGCTTGGGGCTAGCGGGGGCGGGCGATACGCAGTATTTT. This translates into CASSLGLAGAGDTQYF.

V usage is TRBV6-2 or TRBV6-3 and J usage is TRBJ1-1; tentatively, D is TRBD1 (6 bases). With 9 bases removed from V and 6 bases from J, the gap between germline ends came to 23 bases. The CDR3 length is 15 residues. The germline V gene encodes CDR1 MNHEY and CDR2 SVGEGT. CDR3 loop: CASSEGVAIASEAFF. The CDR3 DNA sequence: TGTGCCAGTTCCGAGGGGGTGGCGATCGCCTCTGAAGCTTTCTTT.

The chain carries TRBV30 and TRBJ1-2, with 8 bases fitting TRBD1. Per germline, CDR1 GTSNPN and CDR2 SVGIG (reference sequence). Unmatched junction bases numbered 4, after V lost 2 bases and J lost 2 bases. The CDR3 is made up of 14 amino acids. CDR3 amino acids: CAWSSGQGNYGYTF. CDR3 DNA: TGTGCCTGGAGTTCCGGACAGGGAAACTATGGCTACACCTTC.

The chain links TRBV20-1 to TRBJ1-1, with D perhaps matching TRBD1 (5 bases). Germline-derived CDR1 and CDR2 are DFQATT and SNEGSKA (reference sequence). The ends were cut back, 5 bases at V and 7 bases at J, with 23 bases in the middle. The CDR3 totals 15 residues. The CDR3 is CSAPALDGGVGEAFF. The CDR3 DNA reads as TGCAGTGCTCCCGCCCTAGATGGGGGGGTTGGTGAAGCTTTCTTT.

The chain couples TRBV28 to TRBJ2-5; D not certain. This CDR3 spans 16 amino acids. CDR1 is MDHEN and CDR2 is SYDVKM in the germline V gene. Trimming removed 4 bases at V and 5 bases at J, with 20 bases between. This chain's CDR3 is CASSSLSEGWLETQYF. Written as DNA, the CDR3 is TGTGCCAGCAGTTCACTCTCGGAAGGGTGGTTGGAGACCCAGTACTTC.

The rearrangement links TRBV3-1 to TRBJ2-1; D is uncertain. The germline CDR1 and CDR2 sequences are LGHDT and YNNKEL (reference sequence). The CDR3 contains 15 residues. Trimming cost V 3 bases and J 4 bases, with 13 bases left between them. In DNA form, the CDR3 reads TGTGCCAGCAGCCAGGGCGGCGGATTTTACAATGAGCAGTTCTTC. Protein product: CASSQGGGFYNEQFF.

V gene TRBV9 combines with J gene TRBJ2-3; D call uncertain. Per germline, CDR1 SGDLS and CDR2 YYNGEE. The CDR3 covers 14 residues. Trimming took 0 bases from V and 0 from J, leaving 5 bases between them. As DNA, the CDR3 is TGTGCCAGCAGCGTAGTGGAAAGCACAGATACGCAGTATTTT. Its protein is CASSVVESTDTQYF.

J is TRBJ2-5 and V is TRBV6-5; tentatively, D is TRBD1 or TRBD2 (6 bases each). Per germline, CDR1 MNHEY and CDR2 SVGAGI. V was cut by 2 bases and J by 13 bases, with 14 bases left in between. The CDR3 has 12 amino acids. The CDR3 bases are TGTGCCAGCAGTTACCAACAGGGACTTCCGTACTTC. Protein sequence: CASSYQQGLPYF.

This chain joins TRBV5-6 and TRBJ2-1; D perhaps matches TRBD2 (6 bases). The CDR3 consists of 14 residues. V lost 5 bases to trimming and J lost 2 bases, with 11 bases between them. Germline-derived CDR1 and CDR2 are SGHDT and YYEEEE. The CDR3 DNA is TGTGCCAGCAGATTCGGGACTCCCTACAATGAGCAGTTCTTC. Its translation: CASRFGTPYNEQFF.

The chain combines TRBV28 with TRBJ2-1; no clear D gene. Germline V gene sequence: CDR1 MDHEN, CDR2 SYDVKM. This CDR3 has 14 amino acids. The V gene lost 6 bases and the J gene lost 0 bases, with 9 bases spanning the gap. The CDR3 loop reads CASRSGFSYNEQFF. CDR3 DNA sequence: TGTGCCAGCAGATCCGGGTTCTCCTACAATGAGCAGTTCTTC. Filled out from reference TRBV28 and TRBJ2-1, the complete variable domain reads DVKVTQSSRYLVKRTGEKVFLECVQDMDHENMFWYRQDPGLGLRLIYFSYDVKMKEKGDIPEGYSVSREKKERFSLILESASTNQTSMYLCASRSGFSYNEQFFGPGTRLTVL.

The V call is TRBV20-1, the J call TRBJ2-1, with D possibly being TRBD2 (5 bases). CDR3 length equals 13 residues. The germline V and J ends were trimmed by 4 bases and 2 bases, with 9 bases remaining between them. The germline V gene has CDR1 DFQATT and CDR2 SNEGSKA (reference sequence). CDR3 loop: CSAILETYNEQFF. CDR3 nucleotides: TGCAGTGCTATACTAGAGACCTACAATGAGCAGTTCTTC.

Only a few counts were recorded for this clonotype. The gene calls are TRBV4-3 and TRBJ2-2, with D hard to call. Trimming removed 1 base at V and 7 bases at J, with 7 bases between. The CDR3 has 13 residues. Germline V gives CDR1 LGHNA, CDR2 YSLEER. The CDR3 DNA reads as TGCGCCAGCAGCCAAGCCCTCATCGGGGAGCTGTTTTTT. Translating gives CASSQALIGELFF.

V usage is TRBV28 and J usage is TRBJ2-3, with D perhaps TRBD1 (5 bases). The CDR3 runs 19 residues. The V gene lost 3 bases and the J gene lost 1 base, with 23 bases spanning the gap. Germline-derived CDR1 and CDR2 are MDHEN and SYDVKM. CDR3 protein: CASSFPPEYRSFGTDTQYF. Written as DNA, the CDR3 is TGTGCCAGCAGTTTCCCCCCAGAGTACAGGTCCTTTGGCACAGATACGCAGTATTTT.

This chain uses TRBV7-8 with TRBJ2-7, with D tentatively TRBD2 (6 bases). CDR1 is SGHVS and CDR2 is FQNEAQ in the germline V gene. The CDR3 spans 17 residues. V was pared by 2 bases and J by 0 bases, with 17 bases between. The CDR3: CASSLPHSGTYSYEQYF. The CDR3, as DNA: TGTGCCAGCAGCTTACCTCATAGCGGAACTTACTCCTACGAGCAGTACTTC.

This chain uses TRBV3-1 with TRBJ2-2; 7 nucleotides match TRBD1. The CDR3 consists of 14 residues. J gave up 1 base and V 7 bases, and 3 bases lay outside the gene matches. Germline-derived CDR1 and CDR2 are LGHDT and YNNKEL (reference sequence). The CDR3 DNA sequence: TGTGCCAGCACCGGACAGGAGAACACCGGGGAGCTGTTTTTT. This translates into CASTGQENTGELFF. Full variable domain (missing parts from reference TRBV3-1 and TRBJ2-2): DTAVSQTPKYLVTQMGNDKSIKCEQNLGHDTMYWYKQDSKKFLKIMFSYNNKELIINETVPNRFSPKSPDKAHLNLHINSLELGDSAVYFCASTGQENTGELFFGEGSRLTVL.

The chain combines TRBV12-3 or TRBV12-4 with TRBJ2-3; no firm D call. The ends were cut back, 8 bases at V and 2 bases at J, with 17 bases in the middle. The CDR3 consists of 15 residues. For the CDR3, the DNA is TGTGCCAGCGGGTCCCTCTCACTCCACACAGATACGCAGTATTTT. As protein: CASGSLSLHTDTQYF.

Here the CDR3 reads CASSFYGGEQFF. For the CDR3, the DNA is TGTGCCAGCAGCTTTTACGGTGGAGAGCAGTTCTTC. J is TRBJ2-1 and V is TRBV5-4; D not resolved. Germline-derived CDR1 and CDR2 are SGHNT and YYREEE (reference sequence). The CDR3 has 12 residues. Trimming cost V 2 bases and J 10 bases, with 10 bases left between them. Full variable domain (missing parts from reference TRBV5-4 and TRBJ2-1): ETGVTQSPTHLIKTRGQQVTLRCSSQSGHNTVSWYQQALGQGPQFIFQYYREEENGRGNFPPRFSGLQFPNYSSELNVNALELDDSALYLCASSFYGGEQFFGPGTRLTVL.

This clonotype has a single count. CDR3 in DNA: TGTGCCAGCAGTTTTTTCCAGGGGGGTGAGCAGTTCTTC. Its protein product is CASSFFQGGEQFF. The J gene is TRBJ2-1, the V gene TRBV27; the D gene is possibly TRBD1 (7 bases). V lost 3 bases and J lost 9, with 12 bases in between. CDR3 length: 13 residues. Germline values: CDR1 MNHEY, CDR2 SMNVEV (reference sequence).

CDR3 amino acids: CASRIAKNEQFF. The CDR3 nucleotides are TGTGCCAGCAGGATAGCCAAGAATGAGCAGTTCTTC. This chain connects TRBV5-6 to TRBJ2-1; D gene unclear. Germline CDR1 is SGHDT and CDR2 is YYEEEE. V gave up 5 bases and J gave up 7 bases, with 10 bases separating them. The CDR3 runs 12 residues.

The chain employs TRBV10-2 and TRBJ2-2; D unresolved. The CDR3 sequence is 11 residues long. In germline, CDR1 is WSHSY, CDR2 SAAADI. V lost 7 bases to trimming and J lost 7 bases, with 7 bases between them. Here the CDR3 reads CASTLGGELFF. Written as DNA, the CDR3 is TGCGCCAGCACGTTAGGCGGGGAGCTGTTTTTT.

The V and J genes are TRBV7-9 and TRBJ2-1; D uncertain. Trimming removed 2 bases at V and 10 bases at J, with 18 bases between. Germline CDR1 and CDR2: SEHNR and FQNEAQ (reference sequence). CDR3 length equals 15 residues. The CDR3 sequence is CASSLYGPNLGEQFF. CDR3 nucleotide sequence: TGTGCCAGCAGCTTATACGGCCCCAACCTCGGGGAGCAGTTCTTC. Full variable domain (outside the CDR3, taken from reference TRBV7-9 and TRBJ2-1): DTGVSQNPRHKITKRGQNVTFRCDPISEHNRLYWYRQTLGQGPEFLTYFQNEAQLEKSRLLSDRFSAERPKGSFSTLEIQRTEQGDSAMYLCASSLYGPNLGEQFFGPGTRLTVL.

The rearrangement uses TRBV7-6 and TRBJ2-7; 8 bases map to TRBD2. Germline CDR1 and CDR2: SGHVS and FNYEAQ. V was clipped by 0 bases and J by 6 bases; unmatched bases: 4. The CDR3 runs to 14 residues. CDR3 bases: TGTGCCAGCAGCTTAGCGGGTAGCGGGATCGAGCAGTACTTC. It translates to CASSLAGSGIEQYF.

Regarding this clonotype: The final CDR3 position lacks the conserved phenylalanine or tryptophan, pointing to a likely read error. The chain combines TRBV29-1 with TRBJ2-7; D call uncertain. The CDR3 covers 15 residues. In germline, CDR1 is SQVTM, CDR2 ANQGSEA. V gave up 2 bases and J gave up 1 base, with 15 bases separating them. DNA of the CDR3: TGCAGCGTTGAATTATCGGTCGGCGGATCCTACGAGCAGTACCTC. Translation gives CSVELSVGGSYEQYL.

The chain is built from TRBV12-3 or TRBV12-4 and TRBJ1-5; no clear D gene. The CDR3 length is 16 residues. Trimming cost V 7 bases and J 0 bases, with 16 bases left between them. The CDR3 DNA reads TGTGCCAGCACTCCCGGCCCGATTTATAGCAATCAGCCCCAGCATTTT. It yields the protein CASTPGPIYSNQPQHF.

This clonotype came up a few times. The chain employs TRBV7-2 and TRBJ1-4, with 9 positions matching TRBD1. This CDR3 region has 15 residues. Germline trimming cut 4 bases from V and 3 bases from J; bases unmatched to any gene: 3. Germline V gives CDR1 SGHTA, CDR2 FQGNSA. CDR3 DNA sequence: TGTGCCAGCAGCTACCGACAGGGGGCTAATGAAAAACTGTTTTTT. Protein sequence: CASSYRQGANEKLFF.